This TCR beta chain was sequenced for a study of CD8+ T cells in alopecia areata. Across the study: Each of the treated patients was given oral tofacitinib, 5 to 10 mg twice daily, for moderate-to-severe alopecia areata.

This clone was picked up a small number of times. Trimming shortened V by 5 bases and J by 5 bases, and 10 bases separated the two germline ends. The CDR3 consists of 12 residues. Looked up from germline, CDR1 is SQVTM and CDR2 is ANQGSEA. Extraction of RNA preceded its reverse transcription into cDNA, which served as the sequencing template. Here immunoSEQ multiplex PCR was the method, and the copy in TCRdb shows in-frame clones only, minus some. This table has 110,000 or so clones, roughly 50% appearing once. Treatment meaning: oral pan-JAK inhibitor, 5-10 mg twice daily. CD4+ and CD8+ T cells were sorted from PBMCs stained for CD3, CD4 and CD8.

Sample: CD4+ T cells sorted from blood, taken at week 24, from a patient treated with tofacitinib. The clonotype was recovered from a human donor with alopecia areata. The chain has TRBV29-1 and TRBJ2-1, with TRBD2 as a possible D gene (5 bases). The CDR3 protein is CSVRRTDNEQFF. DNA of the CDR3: TGCAGCGTTAGACGGACTGACAATGAGCAGTTCTTC.